The sequence of this T cell receptor (beta chain) was determined in a study of cytomegalovirus exposure and HLA in healthy donors. Findings and limits, study-wide: One later analysis reportedly identified an Asian-associated ancestry cluster that showed fewer N-insertions than the roughly 700-donor mean. There were a few CMV-associated chains whose specificity for CMV antigens was confirmed in vitro.

With 60 Vbeta and 13 Jbeta primers, the PCR was carried out. TCRdb's copy holds only in-frame clones and misses some; the assay was immunoSEQ multiplex PCR. The sample includes approximately 190,000 clones, around four fifths of them seen just once. Remarks on this clone: What it binds is unknown.

This sequence originates from a woman between 50 and 59 years old in good health and CMV-seropositive. The sequencing input was PBMCs.

CDR3 DNA: TGTGCCAGCAGTGACGGGGACAGGGGGGGGACCCAGTACTTC. As protein: CASSDGDRGGTQYF. The chain links TRBV2 to TRBJ2-5, with 11 bases matching TRBD1. This CDR3 is built from 14 residues. Germline V CDR1 and CDR2: SNHLY, FYNNEI. V dropped 3 bases and J dropped 7; count of bases not matched to a gene: 4.